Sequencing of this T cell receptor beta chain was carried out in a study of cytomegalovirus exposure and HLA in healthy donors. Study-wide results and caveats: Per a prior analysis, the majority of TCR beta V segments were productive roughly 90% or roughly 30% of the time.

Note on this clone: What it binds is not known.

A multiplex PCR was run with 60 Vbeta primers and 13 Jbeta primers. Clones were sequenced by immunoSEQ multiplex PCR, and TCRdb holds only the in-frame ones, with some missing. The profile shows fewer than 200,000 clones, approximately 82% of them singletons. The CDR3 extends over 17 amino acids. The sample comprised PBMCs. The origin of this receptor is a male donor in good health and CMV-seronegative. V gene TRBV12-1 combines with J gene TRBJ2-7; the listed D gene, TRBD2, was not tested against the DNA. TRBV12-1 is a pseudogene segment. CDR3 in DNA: TGTGCCAGCAGCTCCCGATGGTGGGGACTAGCGTCGTACGAGCAGTACTTC. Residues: CASSSRWWGLASYEQYF.